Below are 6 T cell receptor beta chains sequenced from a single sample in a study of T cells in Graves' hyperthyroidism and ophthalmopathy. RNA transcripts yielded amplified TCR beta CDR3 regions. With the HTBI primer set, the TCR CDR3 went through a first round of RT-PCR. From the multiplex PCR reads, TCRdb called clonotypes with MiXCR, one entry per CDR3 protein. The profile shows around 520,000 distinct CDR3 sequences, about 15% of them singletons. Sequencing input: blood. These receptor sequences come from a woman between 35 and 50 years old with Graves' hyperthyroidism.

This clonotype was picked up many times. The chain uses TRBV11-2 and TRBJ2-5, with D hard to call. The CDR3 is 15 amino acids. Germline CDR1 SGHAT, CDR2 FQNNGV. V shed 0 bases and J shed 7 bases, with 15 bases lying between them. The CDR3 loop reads CASSLEAGNVGTQYF. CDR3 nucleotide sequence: TGTGCCAGCAGCTTAGAGGCAGGAAATGTAGGGACCCAGTACTTC.

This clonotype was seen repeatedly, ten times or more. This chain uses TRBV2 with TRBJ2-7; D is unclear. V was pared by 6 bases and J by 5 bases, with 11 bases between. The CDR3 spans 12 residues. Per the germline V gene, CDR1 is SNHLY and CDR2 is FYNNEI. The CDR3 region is CASRLTWDEQYF. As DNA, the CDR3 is TGTGCCAGCAGACTGACTTGGGACGAGCAGTACTTC.

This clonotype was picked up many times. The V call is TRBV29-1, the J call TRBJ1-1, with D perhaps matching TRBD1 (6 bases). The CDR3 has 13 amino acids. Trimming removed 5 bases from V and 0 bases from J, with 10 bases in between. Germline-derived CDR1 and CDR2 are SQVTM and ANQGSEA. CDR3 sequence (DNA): TGCAGCGTTACGACAGGAATGAACACTGAAGCTTTCTTT. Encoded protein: CSVTTGMNTEAFF.

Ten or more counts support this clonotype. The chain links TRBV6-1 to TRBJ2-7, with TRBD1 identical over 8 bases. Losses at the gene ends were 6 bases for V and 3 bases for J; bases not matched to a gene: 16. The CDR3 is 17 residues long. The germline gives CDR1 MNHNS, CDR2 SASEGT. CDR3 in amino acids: CASSRTRTGQRYYEQYF. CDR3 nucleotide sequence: TGTGCCAGCAGCCGAACGCGGACAGGGCAAAGGTACTACGAGCAGTACTTC.

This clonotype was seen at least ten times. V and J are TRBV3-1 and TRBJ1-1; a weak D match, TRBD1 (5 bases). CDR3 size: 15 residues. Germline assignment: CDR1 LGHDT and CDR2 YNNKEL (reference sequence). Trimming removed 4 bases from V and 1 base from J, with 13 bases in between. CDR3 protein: CASSPPYGANTEAFF. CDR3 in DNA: TGTGCCAGCAGCCCCCCATACGGGGCGAACACTGAAGCTTTCTTT.

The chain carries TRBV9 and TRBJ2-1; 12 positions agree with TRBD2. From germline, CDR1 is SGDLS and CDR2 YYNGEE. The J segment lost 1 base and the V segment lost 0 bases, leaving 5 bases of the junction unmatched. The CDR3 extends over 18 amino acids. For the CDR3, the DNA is TGTGCCAGCAGCGTAGGGACTAGCGGGACCTTTTCCTACAATGAGCAGTTCTTC. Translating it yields CASSVGTSGTFSYNEQFF.